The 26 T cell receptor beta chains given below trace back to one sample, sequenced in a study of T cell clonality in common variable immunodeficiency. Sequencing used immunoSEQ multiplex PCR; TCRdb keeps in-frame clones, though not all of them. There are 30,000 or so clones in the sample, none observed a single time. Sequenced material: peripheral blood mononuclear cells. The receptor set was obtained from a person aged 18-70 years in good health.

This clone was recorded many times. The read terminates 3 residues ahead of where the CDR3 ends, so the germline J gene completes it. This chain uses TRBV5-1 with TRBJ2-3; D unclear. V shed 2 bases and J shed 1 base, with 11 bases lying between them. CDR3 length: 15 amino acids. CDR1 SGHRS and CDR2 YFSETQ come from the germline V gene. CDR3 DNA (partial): TGCGCCAGCAGCTTACAAGATTTCCGCACAGATACG. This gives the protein CASSLQDFRTDT. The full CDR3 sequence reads CASSLQDFRTDTQYF.

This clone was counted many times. The CDR3 is CSARHSGRVLTYEQYF. The covered CDR3 bases are TGCAGTGCTAGGCATAGCGGGAGAGTATTGACCTACGAG. V is TRBV20-1 and J is TRBJ2-7; TRBD2 agrees at 9 bases. From the germline J gene comes the end of the CDR3, since the read stops 3 residues before it. The CDR3 runs 16 residues. After removal of 3 bases from V and 2 bases from J, the junction contained 11 bases not matched to a gene. Germline CDR1 DFQATT, CDR2 SNEGSKA (reference sequence).

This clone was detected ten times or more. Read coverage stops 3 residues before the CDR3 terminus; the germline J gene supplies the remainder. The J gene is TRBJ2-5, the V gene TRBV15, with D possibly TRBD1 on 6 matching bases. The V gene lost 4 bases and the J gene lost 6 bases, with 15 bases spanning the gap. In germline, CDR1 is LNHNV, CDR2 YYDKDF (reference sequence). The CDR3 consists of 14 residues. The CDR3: CATSTTGMTKTQYF. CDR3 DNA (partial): TGTGCCACCAGCACCACAGGGATGACGAAGACC.

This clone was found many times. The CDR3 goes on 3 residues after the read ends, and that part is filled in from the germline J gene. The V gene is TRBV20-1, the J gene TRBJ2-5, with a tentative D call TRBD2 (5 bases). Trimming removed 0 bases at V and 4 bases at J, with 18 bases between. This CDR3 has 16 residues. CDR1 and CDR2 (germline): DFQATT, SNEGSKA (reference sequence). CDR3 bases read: TGCAGTGCTAGAGACCCCTATATATTAGAGGGAGAGACC. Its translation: CSARDPYILEGET. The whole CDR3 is CSARDPYILEGETQYF.

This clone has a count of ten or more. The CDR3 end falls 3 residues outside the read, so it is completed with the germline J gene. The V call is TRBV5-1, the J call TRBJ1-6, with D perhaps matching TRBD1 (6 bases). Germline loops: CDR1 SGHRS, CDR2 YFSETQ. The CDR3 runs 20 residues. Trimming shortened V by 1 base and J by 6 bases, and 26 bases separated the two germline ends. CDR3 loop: CASSLRPTLGTLPSNSPLHF. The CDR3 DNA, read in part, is TGCGCCAGCAGCTTGAGACCAACGCTGGGGACACTTCCTTCTAATTCACCC.

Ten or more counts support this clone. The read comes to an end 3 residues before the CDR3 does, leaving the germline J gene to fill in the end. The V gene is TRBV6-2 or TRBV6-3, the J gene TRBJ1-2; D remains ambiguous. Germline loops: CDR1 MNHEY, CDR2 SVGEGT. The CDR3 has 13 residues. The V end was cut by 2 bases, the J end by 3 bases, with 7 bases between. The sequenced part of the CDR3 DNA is TGTGCCAGCAGTTACGAGGACTACTATGGC. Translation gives CASSYEDYYG. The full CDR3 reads CASSYEDYYGYTF.

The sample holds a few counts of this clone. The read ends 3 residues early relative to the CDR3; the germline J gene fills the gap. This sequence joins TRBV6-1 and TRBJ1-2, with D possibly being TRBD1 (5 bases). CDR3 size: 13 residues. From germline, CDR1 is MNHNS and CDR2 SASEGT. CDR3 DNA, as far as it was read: TGTGCCAGCAGTGTCACCGGGGGAGACGAC. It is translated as CASSVTGGDD. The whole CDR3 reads CASSVTGGDDYTF.

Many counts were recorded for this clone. The sequenced CDR3 bases are TGTGCCATCAGTGAGGGGCTAACAGGGAGGAGGCAAGAGACC. Its protein is CAISEGLTGRRQET. The full CDR3 is CAISEGLTGRRQETQYF. The chain carries TRBV10-3 and TRBJ2-5; D possibly uses TRBD1 or TRBD2 (6 bases each). With the read ending 3 residues before the CDR3 end, the germline J gene is used to fill in that end. Per germline, CDR1 ENHRY and CDR2 SYGVKD. The CDR3 contains 17 residues. V was trimmed by 2 bases and J by 2 bases, leaving 18 bases between them.

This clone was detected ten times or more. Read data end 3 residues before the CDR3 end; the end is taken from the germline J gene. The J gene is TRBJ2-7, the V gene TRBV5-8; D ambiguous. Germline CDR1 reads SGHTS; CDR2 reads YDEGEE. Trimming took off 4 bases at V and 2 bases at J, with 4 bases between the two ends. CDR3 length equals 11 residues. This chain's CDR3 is CASSLTYEQYF. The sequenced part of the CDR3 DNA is TGTGCCAGCAGCCTTACCTACGAG.

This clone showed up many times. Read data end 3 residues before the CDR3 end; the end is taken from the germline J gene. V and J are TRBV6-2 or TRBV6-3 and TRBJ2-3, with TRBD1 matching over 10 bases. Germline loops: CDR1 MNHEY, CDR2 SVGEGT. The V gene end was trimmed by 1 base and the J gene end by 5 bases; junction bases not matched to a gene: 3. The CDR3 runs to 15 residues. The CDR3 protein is CASSYWDRGEDTQYF. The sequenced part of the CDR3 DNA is TGTGCCAGCAGTTACTGGGACAGGGGCGAAGATACG.

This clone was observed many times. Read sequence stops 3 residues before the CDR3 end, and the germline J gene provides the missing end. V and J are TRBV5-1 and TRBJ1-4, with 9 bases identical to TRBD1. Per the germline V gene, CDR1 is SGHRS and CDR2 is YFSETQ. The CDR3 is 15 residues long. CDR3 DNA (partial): TGCGCCAGCAGCCAACAGGGGGCTCAGAATTCACCA. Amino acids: CASSQQGAQNSP. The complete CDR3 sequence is CASSQQGAQNSPLFF.

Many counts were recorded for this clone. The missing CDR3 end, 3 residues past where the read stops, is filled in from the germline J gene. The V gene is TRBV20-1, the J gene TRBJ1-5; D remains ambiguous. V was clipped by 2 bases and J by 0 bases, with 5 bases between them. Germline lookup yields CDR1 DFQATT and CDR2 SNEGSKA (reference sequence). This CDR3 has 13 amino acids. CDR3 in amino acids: CSARSASNQPQHF. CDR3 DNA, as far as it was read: TGCAGTGCTAGAAGCGCTAGCAATCAGCCC.

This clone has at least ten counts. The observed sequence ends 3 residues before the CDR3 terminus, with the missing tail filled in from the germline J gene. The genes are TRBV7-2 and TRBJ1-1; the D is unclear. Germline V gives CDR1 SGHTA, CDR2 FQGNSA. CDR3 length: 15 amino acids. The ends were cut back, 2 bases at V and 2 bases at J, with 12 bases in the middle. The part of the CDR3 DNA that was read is TGTGCCAGCAGCTTATTACGGGTGCGTAACACTGAA. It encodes CASSLLRVRNTE. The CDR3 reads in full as CASSLLRVRNTEAFF.

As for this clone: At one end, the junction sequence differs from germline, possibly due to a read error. This CDR3 is CARSVLGSGRSDTQYF. The CDR3 bases that were read are TGTGCCCGGAGTGTACTAGGTAGCGGGAGGTCAGATACC. The genes are TRBV30 and TRBJ2-5, with TRBD2 matching over 10 bases. The read ends 3 residues shy of where the CDR3 ends; the end is completed using the germline J gene. CDR1 and CDR2 (germline): GTSNPN, SVGIG (reference sequence). The CDR3 spans 16 residues.

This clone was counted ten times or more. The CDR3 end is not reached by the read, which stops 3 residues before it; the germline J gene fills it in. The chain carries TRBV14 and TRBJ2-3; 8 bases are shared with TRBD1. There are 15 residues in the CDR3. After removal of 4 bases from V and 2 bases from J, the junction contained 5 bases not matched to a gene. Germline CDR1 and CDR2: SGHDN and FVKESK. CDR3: CASSRYRGATDTQYF. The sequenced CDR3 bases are TGTGCCAGCAGCCGATACAGGGGGGCCACAGATACG.

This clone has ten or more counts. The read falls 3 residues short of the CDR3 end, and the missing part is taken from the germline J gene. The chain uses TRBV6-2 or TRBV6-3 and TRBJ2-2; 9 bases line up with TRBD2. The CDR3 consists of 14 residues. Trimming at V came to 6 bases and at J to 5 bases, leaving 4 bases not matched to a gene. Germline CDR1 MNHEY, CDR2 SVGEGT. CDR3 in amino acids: CASRSGGTTGELFF. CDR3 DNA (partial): TGTGCCAGCAGGAGCGGGGGGACTACCGGGGAG.

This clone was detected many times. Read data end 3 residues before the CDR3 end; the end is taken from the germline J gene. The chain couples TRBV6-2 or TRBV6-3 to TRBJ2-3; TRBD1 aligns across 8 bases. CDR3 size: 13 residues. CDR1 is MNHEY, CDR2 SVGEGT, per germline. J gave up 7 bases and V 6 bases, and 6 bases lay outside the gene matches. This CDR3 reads CASSTDRGNTQYF. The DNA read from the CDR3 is TGTGCCAGCAGCACCGACAGGGGAAATACG.

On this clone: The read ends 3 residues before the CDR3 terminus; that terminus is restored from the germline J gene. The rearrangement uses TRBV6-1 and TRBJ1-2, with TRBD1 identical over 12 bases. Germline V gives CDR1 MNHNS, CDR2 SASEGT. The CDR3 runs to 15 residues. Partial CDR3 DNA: TGTGCCAGCAGTGCCGGGACAGGGGGCAGCTACGAC. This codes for CASSAGTGGSYD. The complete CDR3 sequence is CASSAGTGGSYDYTF.

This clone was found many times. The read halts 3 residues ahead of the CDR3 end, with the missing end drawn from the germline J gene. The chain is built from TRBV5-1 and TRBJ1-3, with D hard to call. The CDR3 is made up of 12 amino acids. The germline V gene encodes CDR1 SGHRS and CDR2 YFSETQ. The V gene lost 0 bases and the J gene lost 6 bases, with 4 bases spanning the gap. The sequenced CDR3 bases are TGCGCCAGCAGCTTGGGTCTAAACACC. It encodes CASSLGLNT. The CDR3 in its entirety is CASSLGLNTIYF.

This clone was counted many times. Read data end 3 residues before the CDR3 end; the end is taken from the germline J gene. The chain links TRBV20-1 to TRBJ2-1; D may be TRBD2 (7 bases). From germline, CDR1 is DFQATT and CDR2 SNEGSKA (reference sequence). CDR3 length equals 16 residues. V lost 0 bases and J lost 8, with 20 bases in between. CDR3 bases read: TGCAGTGCTAGAGATTTGATGGGGGGGGGCATCTATGAG. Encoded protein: CSARDLMGGGIYE. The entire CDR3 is CSARDLMGGGIYEQFF.

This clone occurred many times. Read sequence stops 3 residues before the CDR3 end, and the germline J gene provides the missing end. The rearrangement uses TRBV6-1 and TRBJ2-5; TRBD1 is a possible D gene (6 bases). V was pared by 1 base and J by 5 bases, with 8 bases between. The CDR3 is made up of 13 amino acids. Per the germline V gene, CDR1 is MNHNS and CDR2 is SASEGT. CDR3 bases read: TGTGCCAGCAGTGAAGGGGGGCTGGAGACC. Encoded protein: CASSEGGLET. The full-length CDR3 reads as CASSEGGLETQYF.

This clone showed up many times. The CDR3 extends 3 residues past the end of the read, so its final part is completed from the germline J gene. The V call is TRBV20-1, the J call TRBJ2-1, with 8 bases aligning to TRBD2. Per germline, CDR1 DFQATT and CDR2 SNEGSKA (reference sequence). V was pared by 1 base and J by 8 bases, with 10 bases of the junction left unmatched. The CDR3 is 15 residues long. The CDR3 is CSARVASGSRDEQFF. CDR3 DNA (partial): TGCAGTGCTAGAGTAGCCAGCGGGAGTAGGGATGAG.

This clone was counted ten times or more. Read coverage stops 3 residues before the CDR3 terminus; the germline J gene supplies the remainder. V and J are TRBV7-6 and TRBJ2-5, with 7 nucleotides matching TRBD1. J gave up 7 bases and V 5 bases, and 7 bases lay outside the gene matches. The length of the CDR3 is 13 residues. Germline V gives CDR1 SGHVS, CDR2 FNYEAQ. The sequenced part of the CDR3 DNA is TGTGCCAGCAGCCGGGACAGTATAAGGACC. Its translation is CASSRDSIRT. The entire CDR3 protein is CASSRDSIRTQYF.

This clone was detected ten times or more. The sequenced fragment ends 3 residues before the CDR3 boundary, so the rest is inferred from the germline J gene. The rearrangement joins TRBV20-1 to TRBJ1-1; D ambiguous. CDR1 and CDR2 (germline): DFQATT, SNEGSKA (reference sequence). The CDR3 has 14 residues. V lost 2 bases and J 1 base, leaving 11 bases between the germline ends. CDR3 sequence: CSARLGHPNTEAFF. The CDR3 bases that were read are TGCAGTGCTAGACTGGGCCACCCGAACACTGAA.

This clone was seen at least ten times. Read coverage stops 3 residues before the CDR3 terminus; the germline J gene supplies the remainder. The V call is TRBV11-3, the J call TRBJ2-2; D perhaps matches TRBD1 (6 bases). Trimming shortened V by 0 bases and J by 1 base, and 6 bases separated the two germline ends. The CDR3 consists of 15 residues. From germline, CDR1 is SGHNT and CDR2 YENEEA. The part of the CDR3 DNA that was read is TGTGCCAGCAGCTTAGACAGGGGGAACACCGGGGAG. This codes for CASSLDRGNTGE. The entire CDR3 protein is CASSLDRGNTGELFF.

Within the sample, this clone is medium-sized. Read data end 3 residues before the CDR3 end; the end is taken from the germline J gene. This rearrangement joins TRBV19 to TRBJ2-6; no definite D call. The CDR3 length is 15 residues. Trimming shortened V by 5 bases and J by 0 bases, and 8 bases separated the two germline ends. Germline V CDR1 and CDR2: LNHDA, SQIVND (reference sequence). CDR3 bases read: TGTGCCAGTAGTCAACCTAACTCTGGGGCCAACGTC. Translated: CASSQPNSGANV. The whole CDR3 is CASSQPNSGANVLTF.